This TCR beta chain derives from a study of CD8+ T cells in alopecia areata. Reverse transcribed after extraction, RNA yielded cDNA as the sequencing template. This table comes from immunoSEQ multiplex PCR, and its TCRdb copy is limited to in-frame clones, with some not included. This sample has 90,000 to 100,000 clones, with less than 50% found just once. This clone was seen more than once but under ten times. Germline V gene sequence: CDR1 LGHNA, CDR2 YNFKEQ. The CDR3 sequence is 16 residues long. With V trimmed by 5 bases and J by 2 bases, 5 bases remained unmatched. This chain uses TRBV4-2 with TRBJ2-3, with 12 bases identical to TRBD2. The origin of this receptor is a human donor with alopecia areata. The source material was CD4+ T cells sorted from blood. The CDR3 bases are TGTGCCAGCAGCAAAAGACTAGCGGGGGACACAGATACGCAGTATTTT. Encoded protein: CASSKRLAGDTDTQYF.